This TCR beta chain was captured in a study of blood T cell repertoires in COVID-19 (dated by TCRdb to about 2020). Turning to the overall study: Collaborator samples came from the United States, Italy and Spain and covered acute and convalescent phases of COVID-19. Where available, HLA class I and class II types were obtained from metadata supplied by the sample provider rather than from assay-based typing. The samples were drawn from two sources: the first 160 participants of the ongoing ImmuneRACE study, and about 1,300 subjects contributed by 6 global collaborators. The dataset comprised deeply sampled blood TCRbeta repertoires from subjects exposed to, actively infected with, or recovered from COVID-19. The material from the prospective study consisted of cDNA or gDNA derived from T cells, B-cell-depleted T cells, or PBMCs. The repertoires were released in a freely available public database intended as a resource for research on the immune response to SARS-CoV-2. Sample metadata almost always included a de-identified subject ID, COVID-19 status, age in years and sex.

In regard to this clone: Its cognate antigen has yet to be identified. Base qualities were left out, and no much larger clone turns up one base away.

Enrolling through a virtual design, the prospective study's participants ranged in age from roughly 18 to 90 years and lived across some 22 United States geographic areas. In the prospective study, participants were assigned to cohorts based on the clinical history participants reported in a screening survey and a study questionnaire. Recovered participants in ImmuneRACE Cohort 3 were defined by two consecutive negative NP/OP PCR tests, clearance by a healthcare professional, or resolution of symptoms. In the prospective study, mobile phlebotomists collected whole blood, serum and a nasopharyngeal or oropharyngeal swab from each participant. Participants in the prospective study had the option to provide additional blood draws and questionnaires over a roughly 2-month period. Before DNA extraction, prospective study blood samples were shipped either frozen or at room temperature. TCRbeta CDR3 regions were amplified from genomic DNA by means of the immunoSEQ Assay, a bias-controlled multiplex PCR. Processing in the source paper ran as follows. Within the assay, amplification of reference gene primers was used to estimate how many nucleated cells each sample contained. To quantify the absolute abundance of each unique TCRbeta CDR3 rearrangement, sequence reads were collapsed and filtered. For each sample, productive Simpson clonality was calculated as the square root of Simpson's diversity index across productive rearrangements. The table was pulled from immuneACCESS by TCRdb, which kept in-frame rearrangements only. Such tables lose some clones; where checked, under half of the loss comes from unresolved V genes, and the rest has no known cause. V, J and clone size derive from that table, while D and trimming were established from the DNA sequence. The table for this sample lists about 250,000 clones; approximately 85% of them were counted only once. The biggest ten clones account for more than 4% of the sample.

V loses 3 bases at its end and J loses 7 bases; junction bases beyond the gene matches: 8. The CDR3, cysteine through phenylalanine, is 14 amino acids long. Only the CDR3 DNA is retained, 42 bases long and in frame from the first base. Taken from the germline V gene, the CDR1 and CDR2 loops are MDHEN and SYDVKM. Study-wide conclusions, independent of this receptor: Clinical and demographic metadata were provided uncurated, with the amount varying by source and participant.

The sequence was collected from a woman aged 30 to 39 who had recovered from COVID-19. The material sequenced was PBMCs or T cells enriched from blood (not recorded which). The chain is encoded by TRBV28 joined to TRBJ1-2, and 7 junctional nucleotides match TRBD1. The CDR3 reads CASSFMRGRAGYTF. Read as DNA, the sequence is TGTGCCAGCAGTTTTATGAGGGGGCGCGCTGGCTACACCTTC.